These 17 T cell receptor beta chains were all obtained from the same sample, sequenced in a study of CD8 T cells in ankylosing spondylitis. TCRdb analysed the 5' RACE reads with MiXCR anew, one entry per CDR3 protein. The sample includes 130,000 or so distinct CDR3 sequences, 7% of them seen just once. The sample consisted of blood, either unsorted or a sorted T cell fraction (not recorded which). The origin of the receptors is a male donor with ankylosing spondylitis or in good health (not recorded which).

This clonotype was recorded many times. The CDR3 DNA is TGTGCCACCAGCAAAACAGGGGGAAGTAATCAGCCCCAGCATTTT. This codes for CATSKTGGSNQPQHF. The chain couples TRBV15 to TRBJ1-5; 8 bases line up with TRBD1. Germline CDR1 reads LNHNV; CDR2 reads YYDKDF (reference sequence). This CDR3 spans 15 amino acids. Unmatched junction bases numbered 6, after V lost 4 bases and J lost 4 bases. Drawing the rest from reference TRBV15 and TRBJ1-5, the complete variable domain is DAMVIQNPRYQVTQFGKPVTLSCSQTLNHNVMYWYQQKSSQAPKLLFHYYDKDFNNEADTPDNFQSRRPNTSFCFLDIRSPGLGDTAMYLCATSKTGGSNQPQHFGDGTRLSIL.

This chain links TRBV7-2 with TRBJ2-7; 8 bases align to TRBD2. With 1 base clipped from V and 3 bases from J, the junction kept 5 bases outside the gene matches. This CDR3 has 15 amino acids. CDR1 SGHTA and CDR2 FQGNSA come from the germline V gene. Here the CDR3 DNA reads TGTGCCAGCAGCTTAGACAGCGGGAGCGGCTACGAGCAGTACTTC. Translating it yields CASSLDSGSGYEQYF.

The chain uses TRBV5-1 and TRBJ1-1; 10 bases map to TRBD1. The CDR3 has 19 amino acids. V lost 5 bases to trimming and J lost 0 bases; unmatched junction nucleotides: 16. Germline values: CDR1 SGHRS, CDR2 YFSETQ. CDR3 sequence: CASRVFWGTGDSMNTEAFF. The CDR3 nucleotides are TGCGCCAGCAGAGTATTTTGGGGGACAGGGGATTCTATGAACACTGAAGCTTTCTTT.

This clonotype was observed many times. The V gene is TRBV20-1, the J gene TRBJ2-5; D unclear. In germline, CDR1 is DFQATT, CDR2 SNEGSKA (reference sequence). This CDR3 spans 11 amino acids. V was shortened by 3 bases and J by 5 bases, with 7 bases between the two germline ends. CDR3 residues: CSARTAETQYF. CDR3 nucleotides: TGCAGTGCTAGGACTGCCGAGACCCAGTACTTC.

This clonotype was counted between two and nine times. The gene calls are TRBV7-9 and TRBJ2-3; 7 bases are shared with TRBD2. Germline values: CDR1 SEHNR, CDR2 FQNEAQ (reference sequence). J lost 2 bases, V lost 1 base, and 6 bases had no gene match. CDR3 size: 16 residues. The CDR3 here is CASSLGDSGPTDTQYF. The CDR3 bases are TGTGCCAGCAGCTTAGGGGATAGCGGGCCCACAGATACGCAGTATTTT.

This clonotype has at least ten counts. The chain recombines TRBV11-2 with TRBJ2-7; 11 nucleotides agree with TRBD2. This CDR3 spans 16 amino acids. Unmatched junction bases numbered 5, after V lost 1 base and J lost 3 bases. Germline CDR1 and CDR2: SGHAT and FQNNGV. The CDR3 here is CASSLAASGRIYEQYF. The CDR3 nucleotides read TGTGCCAGCAGCTTAGCGGCTAGCGGGAGGATCTACGAGCAGTACTTC.

There are many counts of this clonotype. The chain couples TRBV19 to TRBJ2-7; D is uncertain. The germline V gene encodes CDR1 LNHDA and CDR2 SQIVND (reference sequence). V was pared by 0 bases and J by 5 bases, with 2 bases between. The CDR3 is 11 amino acids. The CDR3 region has the DNA TGTGCCAGTAGTATAGAAGACGAGCAGTACTTC. It specifies CASSIEDEQYF.

This clonotype was counted ten times or more. The rearrangement joins TRBV7-2 to TRBJ2-3; 9 bases are shared with TRBD2. After removal of 3 bases from V and 0 bases from J, the junction contained 4 bases not matched to a gene. Germline-derived CDR1 and CDR2 are SGHTA and FQGNSA. This CDR3 is built from 16 residues. The DNA of the CDR3 is TGTGCCAGCAGCTTCACTAGCGGGTCTAGCACAGATACGCAGTATTTT. Its protein is CASSFTSGSSTDTQYF.

This clonotype was counted only a few times. The chain joins TRBV12-3 or TRBV12-4 to TRBJ2-5; the D gene is possibly TRBD1 (5 bases). Between the trimmed V and J ends, which lost 4 bases and 1 base, there was a span of 13 bases. The CDR3 has 15 amino acids. Here the CDR3 reads CASSSYQGGQETQYF. DNA for the CDR3: TGTGCCAGCAGTTCCTATCAGGGCGGCCAAGAGACCCAGTACTTC.

This clonotype has ten or more counts. V usage is TRBV5-1 and J usage is TRBJ1-2, with TRBD1 matching 7 bases. Germline V lookup: CDR1 SGHRS, CDR2 YFSETQ. Trimming removed 3 bases from V and 0 bases from J; junction bases left unmatched: 5. The CDR3 length is 15 residues. Here the CDR3 DNA reads TGCGCCAGCAGCTCCGACAGGGCTGCTAACTATGGCTACACCTTC. This gives the protein CASSSDRAANYGYTF. Using reference TRBV5-1 and TRBJ1-2 for the parts outside the CDR3, the full variable domain is KAGVTQTPRYLIKTRGQQVTLSCSPISGHRSVSWYQQTPGQGLQFLFEYFSETQRNKGNFPGRFSGRQFSNSRSEMNVSTLELGDSALYLCASSSDRAANYGYTFGSGTRLTVV.

This clonotype was observed many times. This sequence joins TRBV27 and TRBJ2-3; 7 bases are a match to TRBD1. Germline values: CDR1 MNHEY, CDR2 SMNVEV (reference sequence). Trimming removed 2 bases from V and 8 bases from J; junction bases left unmatched: 13. CDR3 length: 16 amino acids. CDR3 sequence: CASSLARGFQHATQYF. The CDR3 bases are TGTGCCAGCAGTTTAGCCAGGGGGTTCCAGCACGCTACGCAGTATTTT.

This clonotype was recorded a few times. The chain joins TRBV5-1 to TRBJ2-2, with 8 nucleotides matching TRBD2. The CDR3 sequence is 16 residues long. V lost 4 bases, J lost 5 bases, and 10 bases stayed unmatched. From germline, CDR1 is SGHRS and CDR2 YFSETQ. CDR3 DNA sequence: TGCGCCAGCAGCGGCTCGGGACTAGTAGGTACCGGGGAGCTGTTTTTT. Translation: CASSGSGLVGTGELFF. Full variable domain (outside the CDR3, taken from reference TRBV5-1 and TRBJ2-2): KAGVTQTPRYLIKTRGQQVTLSCSPISGHRSVSWYQQTPGQGLQFLFEYFSETQRNKGNFPGRFSGRQFSNSRSEMNVSTLELGDSALYLCASSGSGLVGTGELFFGEGSRLTVL.

At least ten counts were recorded for this clonotype. This chain links TRBV20-1 with TRBJ1-1; no clear D gene. V was cut by 5 bases and J by 9 bases, with 16 bases left in between. This CDR3 region has 12 residues. The V gene's germline CDR1 is DFQATT and CDR2 SNEGSKA (reference sequence). CDR3 DNA: TGCAGTGCTCCAACTGATGGAGCTAAAGCTTTCTTT. It specifies CSAPTDGAKAFF.

Many counts were recorded for this clonotype. One end of the junction varies from germline; a read error may be responsible. V and J are TRBV7-7 and TRBJ2-5, with D uncertain. CDR3 length: 13 amino acids. Germline-derived CDR1 and CDR2 are SSHAT and FNYEAQ (reference sequence). This CDR3 is CASSLDFVETQYF. CDR3 nucleotides: TGTGCTAGCAGCTTAGACTTCGTGGAGACCCAGTACTTC.

This clonotype was seen at least ten times. The rearrangement uses TRBV29-1 and TRBJ2-3, with D perhaps matching TRBD1 or TRBD2 (7 bases each). Germline V lookup: CDR1 SQVTM, CDR2 ANQGSEA. The CDR3 has 18 amino acids. V lost 6 bases and J 0 bases, leaving 25 bases between the germline ends. This chain's CDR3 is CSVTPQGRGHESTDTQYF. As DNA, the CDR3 is TGCAGCGTGACACCACAGGGGAGGGGACACGAAAGCACAGATACGCAGTATTTT.

A few counts support this clonotype. V and J are TRBV29-1 and TRBJ1-6; no clear D gene. V lost 4 bases to trimming and J lost 3 bases, with 4 bases between them. CDR3 length equals 12 residues. Germline-derived CDR1 and CDR2 are SQVTM and ANQGSEA. CDR3 DNA sequence: TGCAGCGTTGGCGGCTATAATTCACCCCTCCACTTT. Encoded protein: CSVGGYNSPLHF.

This clonotype was detected many times. The rearrangement links TRBV2 to TRBJ2-7; the D is unclear. Germline V gene lookup returns CDR1 SNHLY and CDR2 FYNNEI. V dropped 7 bases and J dropped 5 bases, with 6 bases sitting between them. The CDR3 extends over 10 amino acids. CDR3 in DNA: TGTGCCAGCAAAAACGACGAGCAGTACTTC. Encoded protein: CASKNDEQYF.